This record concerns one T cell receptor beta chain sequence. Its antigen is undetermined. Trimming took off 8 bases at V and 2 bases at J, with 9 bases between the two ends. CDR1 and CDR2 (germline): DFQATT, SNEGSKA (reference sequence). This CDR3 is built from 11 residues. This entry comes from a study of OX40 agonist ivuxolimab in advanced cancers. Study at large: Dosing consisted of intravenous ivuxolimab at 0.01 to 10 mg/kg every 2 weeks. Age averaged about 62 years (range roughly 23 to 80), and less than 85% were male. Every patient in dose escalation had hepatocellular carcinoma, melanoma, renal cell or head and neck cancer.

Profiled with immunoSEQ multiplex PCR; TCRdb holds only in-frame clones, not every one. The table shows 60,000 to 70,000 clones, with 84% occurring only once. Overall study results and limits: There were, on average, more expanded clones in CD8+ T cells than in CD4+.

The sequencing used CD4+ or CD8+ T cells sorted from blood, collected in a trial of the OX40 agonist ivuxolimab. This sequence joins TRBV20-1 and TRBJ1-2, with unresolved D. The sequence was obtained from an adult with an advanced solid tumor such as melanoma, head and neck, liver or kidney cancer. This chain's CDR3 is CSSVRNYGYTF. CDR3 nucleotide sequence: TGCAGTTCGGTCCGAAACTATGGCTACACCTTC.